Shown below are 12 T cell receptor beta chains from a single sample sequenced in a study of Graves' ophthalmopathy and Graves' hyperthyroidism. RNA transcripts served as template for amplifying TCR beta CDR3 sequences. RT-PCR was first run with HTBI primers, then multiplex PCR in a second round. TCRdb re-derived calls from the multiplex PCR reads in MiXCR, one entry per CDR3 protein. This table holds roughly 380,000 distinct CDR3 sequences, about 16% found once. The source material was peripheral blood. All receptors derive from a young woman with stable Graves' hyperthyroidism.

This clonotype was recorded at least ten times. The J gene is TRBJ1-2, the V gene TRBV24-1; possible D gene TRBD1, 5 bases. This CDR3 spans 13 amino acids. Germline V gene lookup returns CDR1 KGHDR and CDR2 SFDVKD. The V end lost 6 bases, the J end lost 2 bases, and 9 bases lay between the germline ends. The CDR3 is CATSSGPNYGYTF. CDR3 in DNA: TGTGCCACCAGTTCAGGGCCGAACTATGGCTACACCTTC.

This clonotype came up many times. The chain combines TRBV5-8 with TRBJ2-7; D is unclear. The ends were cut back, 4 bases at V and 1 base at J, with 6 bases in the middle. This CDR3 is built from 12 residues. Looked up from germline, CDR1 is SGHTS and CDR2 is YDEGEE. The CDR3 DNA sequence: TGTGCCAGCAGCAGATATTCCTACGAGCAGTACTTC. Its translation is CASSRYSYEQYF.

This clonotype came up many times. DNA of the CDR3: TGCAGTGCGGTAGGGTTTGACACTGAAGCTTTCTTT. It specifies CSAVGFDTEAFF. This chain links TRBV20-1 with TRBJ1-1; no firm D call. This CDR3 has 12 residues. The germline V gene encodes CDR1 DFQATT and CDR2 SNEGSKA (reference sequence). Trimming shortened V by 6 bases and J by 3 bases, and 11 bases separated the two germline ends.

This clonotype was seen ten or more times. The chain couples TRBV2 to TRBJ1-3; D is unresolved. Germline V gene sequence: CDR1 SNHLY, CDR2 FYNNEI. Trimming took off 1 base at V and 4 bases at J, with 14 bases between the two ends. The CDR3 has 16 amino acids. DNA of the CDR3: TGTGCCAGCAGTGAAGACGGCCGGTTTAACGGAAACACCATATATTTT. Amino acid sequence: CASSEDGRFNGNTIYF.

This chain connects TRBV20-1 to TRBJ1-1; D gene unclear. The V and J ends lost 6 bases and 5 bases respectively, with 10 bases between them. Looked up from germline, CDR1 is DFQATT and CDR2 is SNEGSKA (reference sequence). This CDR3 is built from 11 residues. CDR3 DNA: TGCAGTGCGAGAAAGGTGACTGAAGCTTTCTTT. Its translation is CSARKVTEAFF.

This clonotype came up many times. This chain links TRBV20-1 with TRBJ2-5; 8 positions match TRBD2. The CDR3 extends over 14 amino acids. Germline CDR1 is DFQATT and CDR2 is SNEGSKA (reference sequence). V lost 1 base, J lost 7 bases, and 8 bases stayed unmatched. CDR3 residues: CSARVSAGAVTQYF. The CDR3, as DNA: TGCAGTGCTAGAGTGTCAGCGGGGGCGGTGACCCAGTACTTC.

This clonotype was observed many times. DNA of the CDR3: TGCAGTGCTAGGCAAGCGGGGGGGCTCTTGGAGGAGCTGTTTTTT. Its protein product is CSARQAGGLLEELFF. The rearrangement joins TRBV20-1 to TRBJ2-2, with 10 bases fitting TRBD2. The CDR3 sequence is 15 residues long. The trim removed 3 bases at V and 10 bases at J, leaving 11 bases unmatched. Germline CDR1 reads DFQATT; CDR2 reads SNEGSKA (reference sequence).

This clonotype appeared many times. V and J are TRBV6-1 and TRBJ1-3, with D tentatively TRBD1 (5 bases). V was pared by 5 bases and J by 4 bases, with 15 bases between. This CDR3 has 15 amino acids. Germline V lookup: CDR1 MNHNS, CDR2 SASEGT. CDR3 protein: CASSSTGTYGNTIYF. CDR3 bases: TGTGCCAGCAGTAGCACCGGGACTTACGGAAACACCATATATTTT.

The table lists this clonotype with many counts. The genes are TRBV7-2 and TRBJ2-7, with D possibly matching TRBD1 (6 bases). Germline V gene sequence: CDR1 SGHTA, CDR2 FQGNSA. V gave up 3 bases and J gave up 5 bases, with 8 bases separating them. This CDR3 has 12 amino acids. CDR3 sequence reads: CASSFSGDEQYF. The DNA for the CDR3 is TGTGCCAGCAGCTTTTCAGGGGACGAGCAGTACTTC.

This clonotype was found many times. The chain links TRBV5-1 to TRBJ1-2; TRBD1 agrees at 7 bases. The CDR3 is 15 amino acids. J gave up 8 bases and V 5 bases, and 15 bases lay outside the gene matches. The germline V gene encodes CDR1 SGHRS and CDR2 YFSETQ. CDR3 nucleotide sequence: TGCGCCAGCAGTTCGAAGGGTGGAGGGGGCGCGGGCTACACCTTC. Its translation: CASSSKGGGGAGYTF. Together with reference TRBV5-1 and TRBJ1-2, the CDR3 gives the full variable domain: KAGVTQTPRYLIKTRGQQVTLSCSPISGHRSVSWYQQTPGQGLQFLFEYFSETQRNKGNFPGRFSGRQFSNSRSEMNVSTLELGDSALYLCASSSKGGGGAGYTFGSGTRLTVV.

This clonotype was recorded many times. J is TRBJ1-2 and V is TRBV9; D is ambiguous. Germline V gene data show CDR1 as SGDLS and CDR2 as YYNGEE. V shed 0 bases and J shed 6 bases, with 12 bases lying between them. This CDR3 has 14 amino acids. The CDR3 reads CASSVGTPFNGYTF. The CDR3 bases are TGTGCCAGCAGCGTAGGGACCCCATTCAATGGCTACACCTTC. Looking up the rest from reference TRBV9 and TRBJ1-2 gives the full variable domain: DSGVTQTPKHLITATGQRVTLRCSPRSGDLSVYWYQQSLDQGLQFLIQYYNGEERAKGNILERFSAQQFPDLHSELNLSSLELGDSALYFCASSVGTPFNGYTFGSGTRLTVV.

This clonotype was counted a single time. This CDR3 reads CASNTRDGHTEAFF. The CDR3 coding sequence is TGTGCCAGCAACACAAGGGACGGACACACTGAAGCTTTCTTT. The chain carries TRBV12-3 or TRBV12-4 and TRBJ1-1; D is possibly TRBD1 (5 bases). Trimming removed 7 bases from V and 3 bases from J, with 15 bases in between. This CDR3 is 14 amino acids long.